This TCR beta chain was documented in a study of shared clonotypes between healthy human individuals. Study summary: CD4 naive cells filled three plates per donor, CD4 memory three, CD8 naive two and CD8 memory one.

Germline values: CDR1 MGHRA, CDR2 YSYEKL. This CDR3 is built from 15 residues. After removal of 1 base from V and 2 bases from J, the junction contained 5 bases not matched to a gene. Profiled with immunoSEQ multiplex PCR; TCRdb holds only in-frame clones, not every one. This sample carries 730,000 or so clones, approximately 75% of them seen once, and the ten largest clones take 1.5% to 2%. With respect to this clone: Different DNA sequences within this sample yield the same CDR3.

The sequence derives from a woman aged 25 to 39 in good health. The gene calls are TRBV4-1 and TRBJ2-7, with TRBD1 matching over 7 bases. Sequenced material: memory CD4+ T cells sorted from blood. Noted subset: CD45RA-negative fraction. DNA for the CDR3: TGCGCCAGCAGCCAAGCCTCGGGACAGACCTACGAGCAGTACTTC. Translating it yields CASSQASGQTYEQYF.